Presented here are 11 T cell receptor beta chains from one specimen sequenced in a study of blood T cell repertoires in COVID-19. Using immunoSEQ multiplex PCR, the repertoire was profiled, and TCRdb retains in-frame clones only, with some absent. The sample yields about 400,000 clones, over 75% seen once. Source material: PBMCs or T cells enriched from blood (not recorded which). The receptor set was obtained from a woman in her thirties or forties with acute COVID-19.

V usage is TRBV7-9 and J usage is TRBJ2-1, with 7 positions matching TRBD2. From germline, CDR1 is SEHNR and CDR2 FQNEAQ (reference sequence). V shed 2 bases and J 8 bases; nucleotides not matched to a gene: 9. The CDR3 totals 15 residues. The CDR3 here is CASSLMGSGADEQFF. CDR3 DNA sequence: TGTGCCAGCAGCTTAATGGGGAGCGGGGCGGATGAGCAGTTCTTC.

The chain is built from TRBV5-1 and TRBJ1-5, with D uncertain. Trimming removed 2 bases from V and 3 bases from J, with 6 bases in between. This CDR3 spans 13 amino acids. Germline V lookup: CDR1 SGHRS, CDR2 YFSETQ. The CDR3 region has the DNA TGCGCCAGCAGCTTCACAGTCAATCAGCCCCAGCATTTT. Amino acids: CASSFTVNQPQHF.

The chain is built from TRBV11-2 and TRBJ1-1; D is unresolved. The CDR3 sequence is 11 residues long. The germline V gene has CDR1 SGHAT and CDR2 FQNNGV. V was shortened by 5 bases and J by 2 bases, with 3 bases between the two germline ends. The CDR3 nucleotides read TGTGCCAGCAGCCCAAACACTGAAGCTTTCTTT. Amino acids: CASSPNTEAFF.

The chain uses TRBV27 and TRBJ1-1; maybe TRBD1 (6 bases). This CDR3 is built from 15 residues. Trimming left V 1 base short and J 4 bases short, with 13 bases between. Germline V lookup: CDR1 MNHEY, CDR2 SMNVEV (reference sequence). The CDR3 DNA reads TGTGCCAGCAGTTTATTAGGGGGACTAATCACTGAAGCTTTCTTT. Translated: CASSLLGGLITEAFF.

Here the CDR3 DNA reads TGCGCCAGCAGCTTGTTAGTTGGGCAGGAAGAGACCCAGTACTTC. Protein product: CASSLLVGQEETQYF. V is TRBV5-1 and J is TRBJ2-5; D ambiguous. The CDR3 is 15 residues long. V lost 1 base and J 3 bases, leaving 13 bases between the germline ends. Germline V gene data show CDR1 as SGHRS and CDR2 as YFSETQ.

The chain has TRBV11-2 and TRBJ2-2; 7 bases are a match to TRBD1. V shed 5 bases and J 9 bases; nucleotides not matched to a gene: 12. The germline V gene encodes CDR1 SGHAT and CDR2 FQNNGV. The CDR3 consists of 15 residues. In DNA, the CDR3 is TGTGCCAGCAGCCCGATTACAGGGGAAGGGAGGGAGCTGTTTTTT. This translates into CASSPITGEGRELFF. The full variable domain, in which reference TRBV11-2 and TRBJ2-2 provide the parts outside the CDR3, is EAGVAQSPRYKIIEKRQSVAFWCNPISGHATLYWYQQILGQGPKLLIQFQNNGVVDDSQLPKDRFSAERLKGVDSTLKIQPAKLEDSAVYLCASSPITGEGRELFFGEGSRLTVL.

This clone was seen a single time. The chain uses TRBV19 and TRBJ2-1; perhaps TRBD2 as D (6 bases). The germline gives CDR1 LNHDA, CDR2 SQIVND (reference sequence). This CDR3 has 15 amino acids. V was pared by 7 bases and J by 2 bases, with 15 bases between. CDR3 nucleotides: TGTGCCAGTAACCCCTCGGCGGGACCCTACAATGAGCAGTTCTTC. Its translation is CASNPSAGPYNEQFF. Full variable domain (outside the CDR3, taken from reference TRBV19 and TRBJ2-1): DGGITQSPKYLFRKEGQNVTLSCEQNLNHDAMYWYRQDPGQGLRLIYYSQIVNDFQKGDIAEGYSVSREKKESFPLTVTSAQKNPTAFYLCASNPSAGPYNEQFFGPGTRLTVL.

This rearrangement joins TRBV6-4 to TRBJ2-2; a possible D gene is TRBD2 (6 bases). The germline V and J ends were trimmed by 3 bases and 4 bases, with 12 bases remaining between them. Germline values: CDR1 MRHNA, CDR2 SNTAGT. This CDR3 contains 15 residues. The CDR3, as DNA: TGTGCCAGCAGTGATGTCTCCGGGAGCACCGGGGAGCTGTTTTTT. It codes for CASSDVSGSTGELFF.

The rearrangement links TRBV9 to TRBJ1-4; 8 bases match TRBD1. Germline V gives CDR1 SGDLS, CDR2 YYNGEE. Losses at the gene ends were 3 bases for V and 3 bases for J; bases not matched to a gene: 4. This CDR3 contains 15 residues. The CDR3 DNA is TGTGCCAGCAGCGCGACGGGACAGGCTAATGAAAAACTGTTTTTT. Its translation: CASSATGQANEKLFF.

A single count supports this clone. This rearrangement joins TRBV4-1 to TRBJ2-7, with TRBD1 matching over 10 bases. Germline V gene lookup returns CDR1 MGHRA and CDR2 YSYEKL. This CDR3 has 16 amino acids. J gave up 1 base and V 5 bases, and 8 bases lay outside the gene matches. The CDR3 nucleotides read TGCGCCAGCAGCTCGCCCCGGGACAGGGGATCCTACGAGCAGTACTTC. It encodes CASSSPRDRGSYEQYF.

The chain uses TRBV7-9 and TRBJ1-2; the match to TRBD1 covers 8 bases. The V and J ends lost 1 base and 7 bases, in that order; junction bases with no gene match: 5. The CDR3 length is 14 residues. Germline V gene sequence: CDR1 SEHNR, CDR2 FQNEAQ (reference sequence). In DNA, the CDR3 is TGTGCCAGCAGCTTAGGACAGGGGCTGGCTGGCTACACCTTC. As protein: CASSLGQGLAGYTF. The full variable domain, with the rest looked up from reference TRBV7-9 and TRBJ1-2, is DTGVSQNPRHKITKRGQNVTFRCDPISEHNRLYWYRQTLGQGPEFLTYFQNEAQLEKSRLLSDRFSAERPKGSFSTLEIQRTEQGDSAMYLCASSLGQGLAGYTFGSGTRLTVV.